Reported below is one TCR beta chain. These data belong to a study of human T cells and chemical hapten exposure. Looking at the study overall: Small differences in pooled library volume mainly drove the variation in TCR yields per sample.

Unique molecular identifiers were attached to individual cDNA molecules during library preparation. TCRdb recomputed calls from the RACE reads with MiXCR, one row per CDR3 protein. The profile shows fewer than 130,000 distinct CDR3 sequences, more than 9.5% of them singletons. The CDR3 runs to 15 residues. The V gene lost 8 bases and the J gene lost 5 bases, with 21 bases spanning the gap. Per the germline V gene, CDR1 is MDHEN and CDR2 is SYDVKM. Time point described: patch test 1, 2 weeks after DPC sensitization. The treatment here: therapeutic diphenylcyclopropenone sensitization with weekly scalp DPC.

The chain links TRBV28 to TRBJ1-1, with D maybe TRBD1 (6 bases). This clonotype was obtained from a woman aged 40-49 years with alopecia areata. Some clones in this sample may be carry-over from other donors' samples. This specimen consisted of whole blood, obtained in connection with sensitization to the hapten diphenylcyclopropenone (DPC). The CDR3 DNA reads TGTGCCAGCGGTGCCTTGGGGGGGGGCTTGACTGAAGCTTTCTTT. Encoded protein: CASGALGGGLTEAFF. Variable domain in full (rest from reference TRBV28 and TRBJ1-1): DVKVTQSSRYLVKRTGEKVFLECVQDMDHENMFWYRQDPGLGLRLIYFSYDVKMKEKGDIPEGYSVSREKKERFSLILESASTNQTSMYLCASGALGGGLTEAFFGQGTRLTVV.